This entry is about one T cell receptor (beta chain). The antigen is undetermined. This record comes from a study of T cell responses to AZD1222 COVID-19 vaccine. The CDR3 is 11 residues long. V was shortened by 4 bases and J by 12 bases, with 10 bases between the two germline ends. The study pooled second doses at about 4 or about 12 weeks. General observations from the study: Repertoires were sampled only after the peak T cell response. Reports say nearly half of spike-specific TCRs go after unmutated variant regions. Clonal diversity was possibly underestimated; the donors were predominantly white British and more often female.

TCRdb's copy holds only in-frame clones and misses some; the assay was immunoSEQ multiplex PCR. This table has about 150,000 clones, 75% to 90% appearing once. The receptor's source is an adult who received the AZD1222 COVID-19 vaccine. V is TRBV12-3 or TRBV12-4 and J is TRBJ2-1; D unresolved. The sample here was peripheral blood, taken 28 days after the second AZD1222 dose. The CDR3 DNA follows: TGTGCCAGCAGTTCGGCACAGTGGCAGTTCTTC. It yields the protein CASSSAQWQFF.